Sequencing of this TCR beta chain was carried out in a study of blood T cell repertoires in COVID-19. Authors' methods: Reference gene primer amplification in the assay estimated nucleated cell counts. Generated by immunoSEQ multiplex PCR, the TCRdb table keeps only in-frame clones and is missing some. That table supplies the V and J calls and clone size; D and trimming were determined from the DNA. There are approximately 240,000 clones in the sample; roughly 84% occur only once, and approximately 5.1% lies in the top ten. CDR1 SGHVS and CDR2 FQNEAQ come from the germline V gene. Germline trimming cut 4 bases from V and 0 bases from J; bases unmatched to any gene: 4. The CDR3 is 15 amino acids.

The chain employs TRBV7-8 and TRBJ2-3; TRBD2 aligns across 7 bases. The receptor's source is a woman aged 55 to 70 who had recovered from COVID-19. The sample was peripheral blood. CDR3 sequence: CASSSGTTSTDTQYF. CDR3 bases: TGTGCCAGCAGCTCCGGGACTACTAGCACAGATACGCAGTATTTT.